The 25 T cell receptor beta chains given below trace back to one sample, sequenced in a study of T cells in Graves' hyperthyroidism and ophthalmopathy. RNA transcripts served as the template for amplifying TCR beta CDR3 regions. HTBI primers were used for first-round RT-PCR of the TCR CDR3. TCRdb itself ran the multiplex PCR reads through MiXCR, one entry per CDR3 protein. The sample contains 400,000 to 500,000 distinct CDR3 sequences, roughly 14% of which appear only once. Sequencing input: blood. Receptors originate from a man aged 18 to 35 with Graves' ophthalmopathy.

This clonotype was recorded at least ten times. This chain joins TRBV4-1 and TRBJ2-1; TRBD2 matches at 8 bases. Germline V gene sequence: CDR1 MGHRA, CDR2 YSYEKL. The V gene end was trimmed by 4 bases and the J gene end by 4 bases; junction bases not matched to a gene: 9. This CDR3 has 16 amino acids. The CDR3 DNA is TGCGCCAGCAGCCTATCCGGACTAGCTGGGTACAATGAGCAGTTCTTC. Translated: CASSLSGLAGYNEQFF.

The chain has TRBV27 and TRBJ2-7; 9 bases match TRBD2. J was trimmed by 2 bases and V by 5 bases; bases with no gene match: 13. This CDR3 is built from 17 residues. CDR1 and CDR2 (germline): MNHEY, SMNVEV (reference sequence). In nucleotides, the CDR3 is TGTGCCAGCAGTACTTTACCCGGACTAGCGCTTACCTACGAGCAGTACTTC. Translating it yields CASSTLPGLALTYEQYF.

The genes are TRBV4-1 and TRBJ2-5; 7 bases are a match to TRBD1. This CDR3 region has 16 residues. Germline V lookup: CDR1 MGHRA, CDR2 YSYEKL. V lost 0 bases and J lost 4; bases outside the gene matches: 8. The CDR3 loop reads CASSQDIRQGRETQYF. The CDR3 DNA reads as TGCGCCAGCAGCCAAGATATTAGACAGGGTAGAGAGACCCAGTACTTC.

On this clonotype itself: A much larger clone lies one base from this, so it may be a read error. The chain combines TRBV28 with TRBJ1-2; 7 nucleotides match TRBD1. There are 13 residues in the CDR3. Germline V gene sequence: CDR1 MDHEN, CDR2 SYDVKM. CDR3 region: CTSSLGGGFGYTF. The CDR3 coding sequence is TGTACCAGCAGTTTAGGAGGGGGCTTTGGCTACACCTTC.

This clonotype was observed many times. V gene TRBV6-1 combines with J gene TRBJ2-5, with D possibly matching TRBD2 (6 bases). Germline CDR1 reads MNHNS; CDR2 reads SASEGT. This CDR3 has 14 amino acids. V was trimmed by 7 bases and J by 2 bases, leaving 14 bases between them. CDR3: CASIAGIFQETQYF. The DNA for the CDR3 is TGTGCCAGCATCGCGGGGATATTTCAAGAGACCCAGTACTTC.

This clonotype appeared many times. V and J are TRBV20-1 and TRBJ2-1; D gene unclear. Trimming cost V 0 bases and J 0 bases, with 9 bases left between them. This CDR3 is 15 amino acids long. CDR1 is DFQATT, CDR2 SNEGSKA, per germline (reference sequence). This chain's CDR3 is CSARETPDSYNEQFF. The CDR3 DNA sequence: TGCAGTGCTAGAGAGACTCCCGACTCCTACAATGAGCAGTTCTTC.

On this clonotype itself: A junction end diverges from the germline sequence, so it may reflect a read error. This chain uses TRBV6-5 with TRBJ1-1; no firm D call. CDR3 length: 14 amino acids. CDR1 and CDR2 from the germline V gene are MNHEY and SVGAGI. Written as DNA, the CDR3 is TGTGCCAGCAGTTCTCGATTCATGAACACTGCAGCTTCCTTT. Amino acids: CASSSRFMNTAASF.

This clonotype appeared a few times. V usage is TRBV20-1 and J usage is TRBJ2-4; no definite D call. Germline V lookup: CDR1 DFQATT, CDR2 SNEGSKA (reference sequence). Deletions cut 2 bases from V and 0 bases from J, with 14 bases between. The CDR3 runs to 16 residues. In DNA form, the CDR3 reads TGCAGTGCTAGATGGGCCAGCGTGGGAGCCAAAAACATTCAGTACTTC. Protein product: CSARWASVGAKNIQYF.

This clonotype was found many times. J is TRBJ2-5 and V is TRBV9; TRBD2 agrees at 9 bases. CDR1 is SGDLS and CDR2 is YYNGEE in the germline V gene. Trimming at V came to 3 bases and at J to 4 bases, leaving 4 bases not matched to a gene. The CDR3 length is 14 residues. In DNA form, the CDR3 reads TGTGCCAGCAGCGGCGGGGGGGCCCGAGAGACCCAGTACTTC. It is translated as CASSGGGARETQYF.

A few counts support this clonotype. The J gene is TRBJ1-1, the V gene TRBV7-2; D not resolved. Germline V gives CDR1 SGHTA, CDR2 FQGNSA. With 5 bases removed from V and 6 bases from J, the gap between germline ends came to 16 bases. This CDR3 region has 14 residues. The CDR3 nucleotides read TGTGCCAGCAGCCTACAGAACTACGGCCCTGAAGCTTTCTTT. This translates into CASSLQNYGPEAFF.

The sample holds many counts of this clonotype. The J gene is TRBJ2-3, the V gene TRBV18, with TRBD1 identical over 8 bases. The CDR3 covers 13 residues. Germline CDR1 reads KGHSH; CDR2 reads LQKENI. J gave up 8 bases and V 2 bases, and 3 bases lay outside the gene matches. The CDR3 spells CASSPGTGSTQYF. In DNA, the CDR3 is TGTGCCAGCTCACCAGGGACAGGTTCTACGCAGTATTTT.

A note on this clonotype: Possible read error: a much larger clone is one base away. The chain couples TRBV3-1 to TRBJ1-6, with TRBD1 as a possible D gene (5 bases). V dropped 1 base and J dropped 9 bases, with 10 bases sitting between them. CDR3 size: 14 residues. Germline V gene lookup returns CDR1 LGHDT and CDR2 YNNKEL (reference sequence). The CDR3 DNA reads as TGTGCCAGCAGCCAAGGGAACAGGCGTTCACCCCTCCACTTT. The encoded protein is CASSQGNRRSPLHF. Combining the CDR3 with reference TRBV3-1 and TRBJ1-6 gives the whole variable domain DTAVSQTPKYLVTQMGNDKSIKCEQNLGHDTMYWYKQDSKKFLKIMFSYNNKELIINETVPNRFSPKSPDKAHLNLHINSLELGDSAVYFCASSQGNRRSPLHFGNGTRLTVT.

J is TRBJ2-7 and V is TRBV5-1; D gene unclear. This CDR3 has 13 amino acids. V lost 3 bases and J 5 bases, leaving 12 bases between the germline ends. In germline, CDR1 is SGHRS, CDR2 YFSETQ. CDR3 sequence (DNA): TGCGCCAGCAGCTCCGGGTTTCCCAACGAGCAGTACTTC. Translating gives CASSSGFPNEQYF. Variable domain in full (rest from reference TRBV5-1 and TRBJ2-7): KAGVTQTPRYLIKTRGQQVTLSCSPISGHRSVSWYQQTPGQGLQFLFEYFSETQRNKGNFPGRFSGRQFSNSRSEMNVSTLELGDSALYLCASSSGFPNEQYFGPGTRLTVT.

This clonotype was recorded many times. This sequence joins TRBV6-1 and TRBJ1-1; D is unclear. This CDR3 has 15 residues. Germline V CDR1 and CDR2: MNHNS, SASEGT. The V end was cut by 5 bases, the J end by 0 bases, with 13 bases between. CDR3 sequence (DNA): TGTGCCAGCAGTAGATTAATCCAGGTGAACACTGAAGCTTTCTTT. Translation: CASSRLIQVNTEAFF.

This clonotype was seen a few times. The chain is built from TRBV27 and TRBJ1-1, with 9 bases aligning to TRBD1. This CDR3 has 17 amino acids. The germline gives CDR1 MNHEY, CDR2 SMNVEV (reference sequence). Unmatched junction bases numbered 11, after V lost 5 bases and J lost 1 base. Here the CDR3 DNA reads TGTGCCAGCAGTACCGCTCCGGGACAGGGAGGGAACACTGAAGCTTTCTTT. As protein: CASSTAPGQGGNTEAFF.

In its sample, this clonotype was seen many times. This chain uses TRBV6-1 with TRBJ1-5; D gene unclear. V was clipped by 2 bases and J by 7 bases, with 9 bases between them. From germline, CDR1 is MNHNS and CDR2 SASEGT. CDR3 size: 13 residues. CDR3 nucleotide sequence: TGTGCCAGCAGTGAATCAGGATACCAGCCCCAGCATTTT. This translates into CASSESGYQPQHF.

V is TRBV2 and J is TRBJ1-6, with 8 bases aligning to TRBD1. V lost 4 bases to trimming and J lost 5 bases; unmatched junction nucleotides: 7. Germline CDR1 and CDR2: SNHLY and FYNNEI. The CDR3 is made up of 16 amino acids. CDR3 DNA sequence: TGTGCCAGCAGTGCCAGGGCGACAGGGGATAATTCACCCCTCCACTTT. Translated, it gives CASSARATGDNSPLHF.

This clonotype has a count of ten or more. This chain connects TRBV9 to TRBJ2-1; 9 bases match TRBD1. In germline, CDR1 is SGDLS, CDR2 YYNGEE. Unmatched junction bases numbered 15, after V lost 4 bases and J lost 7 bases. The CDR3 is 17 amino acids. The DNA for the CDR3 is TGTGCCAGCAGCCCCCTGGGGGGGACAGGGAATCGGAATGAGCAGTTCTTC. Encoded protein: CASSPLGGTGNRNEQFF.

This clonotype was recorded many times. The rearrangement joins TRBV2 to TRBJ1-5; TRBD1 is a possible D gene (5 bases). V was pared by 7 bases and J by 4 bases, with 17 bases between. The CDR3 has 15 amino acids. Per germline, CDR1 SNHLY and CDR2 FYNNEI. As DNA, the CDR3 is TGTGCCAGCACGAGTAGGACATACAATAATCAGCCCCAGCATTTT. As protein: CASTSRTYNNQPQHF.

J is TRBJ2-7 and V is TRBV13, with TRBD2 matching 10 bases. The CDR3 is 15 residues long. CDR1 PRHDT and CDR2 FYEKMQ come from the germline V gene (reference sequence). The J segment lost 4 bases and the V segment lost 10 bases, leaving 13 bases of the junction unmatched. The CDR3: CATQRGLAGAYEQYF. Written as DNA, the CDR3 is TGTGCCACCCAAAGAGGGCTAGCGGGAGCGTACGAGCAGTACTTC. The whole variable domain, filled in from reference TRBV13 and TRBJ2-7, reads AAGVIQSPRHLIKEKRETATLKCYPIPRHDTVYWYQQGPGQDPQFLISFYEKMQSDKGSIPDRFSAQQFSDYHSELNMSSLELGDSALYFCATQRGLAGAYEQYFGPGTRLTVT.

The chain couples TRBV29-1 to TRBJ2-7; 7 bases align to TRBD1. Trimming at V came to 6 bases and at J to 6 bases, leaving 8 bases not matched to a gene. The CDR3 contains 12 residues. Germline V lookup: CDR1 SQVTM, CDR2 ANQGSEA. The CDR3 region has the DNA TGCAGCGTCCTCAGACAGGGCCGCGAGCAGTACTTC. The encoded protein is CSVLRQGREQYF.

This clonotype showed up many times. V usage is TRBV2 and J usage is TRBJ1-5; TRBD1 might be the D (5 bases). V dropped 5 bases and J dropped 6 bases, with 11 bases sitting between them. The CDR3 spans 13 residues. Germline CDR1 SNHLY, CDR2 FYNNEI. The CDR3 DNA sequence: TGTGCCAGCAGTAATAGGGGAGTTCAGCCCCAGCATTTT. The encoded protein is CASSNRGVQPQHF.

In this sample, this clonotype turned up many times. The CDR3 bases are TGCGCCAGCAGCTATGGACCTTCCGACGTCTACGAGCAGTACTTC. It is translated as CASSYGPSDVYEQYF. V is TRBV5-1 and J is TRBJ2-7; D call uncertain. The CDR3 spans 15 residues. V dropped 3 bases and J dropped 3 bases, with 16 bases sitting between them. Germline CDR1 SGHRS, CDR2 YFSETQ.

This clonotype showed up many times. The gene calls are TRBV24-1 and TRBJ2-1; 10 bases align to TRBD2. Germline CDR1 reads KGHDR; CDR2 reads SFDVKD. The V gene end was trimmed by 6 bases and the J gene end by 2 bases; junction bases not matched to a gene: 3. The CDR3 is 15 residues long. For the CDR3, the DNA is TGTGCCACCAGTAAAGCGGGGGGGACCTACAATGAGCAGTTCTTC. As protein: CATSKAGGTYNEQFF.

This clonotype was seen a handful of times. The chain combines TRBV6-4 with TRBJ2-7, with D hard to call. V lost 2 bases, J lost 2 bases, and 10 bases lay in between. This CDR3 spans 14 amino acids. Germline assignment: CDR1 MRHNA and CDR2 SNTAGT. The CDR3 is CASSDQPGPYEQYF. CDR3 DNA sequence: TGTGCCAGCAGTGACCAGCCCGGGCCCTACGAGCAGTACTTC.